This entry features one TCR beta chain sequence. The antigen is undetermined. CDR1 and CDR2 from the germline V gene are SEHNR and FQNEAQ (reference sequence). The CDR3 runs 14 residues. Trimming shortened V by 5 bases and J by 2 bases, and 13 bases separated the two germline ends. These data belong to a study of T cell repertoires in cytomegalovirus infection. TCRdb reprocessed the reads with MiXCR, giving one entry per CDR3 protein. The profile shows some 920,000 distinct CDR3 sequences, around 30% of them singletons. Broader study findings: Cumulative frequency of public TCR beta families picked out carriers of CMV plus the relevant HLA.

The chain couples TRBV7-9 to TRBJ2-7; a weak D match, TRBD1 (5 bases). The sample consisted of cultured CD8+ T cells from PBMCs, taken from culture after CMV antigen stimulation. This TCR was recovered from a human donor in good health (CMV status not recorded). Some clones in this sample may be carry-over from other donors' samples. CDR3: CASSPRGRAYEQYF. Here the CDR3 DNA reads TGTGCCAGCAGCCCGCGCGGCAGGGCCTACGAGCAGTACTTC.